This section outlines one T cell receptor (beta chain) sequence together with its context. The V and J ends lost 3 bases and 7 bases, in that order; junction bases with no gene match: 9. CDR1 is LGHDT, CDR2 YNNKEL, per germline (reference sequence). The CDR3 loop spans 17 amino acids. Using immunoSEQ multiplex PCR, the repertoire was profiled, and TCRdb retains in-frame clones only, with some absent. The sample holds 140,000 or so clones; 80% are singletons and the top ten take approximately 5%. This entry belongs to a study of blood T cell repertoires in COVID-19. Looking at the study overall: Acute and convalescent COVID-19 samples came from the United States, Italy and Spain. T cells, B-cell-depleted T cells, or PBMCs supplied cDNA or gDNA.

The clonotype comes from a woman aged 50 to 60 with acute or convalescent COVID-19. Specimen: peripheral blood. The chain has TRBV3-1 (or the pseudogene TRBV3-2) and TRBJ2-2, with 12 bases identical to TRBD2. The CDR3 DNA reads TGTGCCAGCAGCCAGGATCTAGCGGGGGGGCGTGTCGGGGAGCTGTTTTTT. Translating gives CASSQDLAGGRVGELFF.